This T cell receptor beta chain derives from a study of beta chain features in type 1 diabetes. Study-wide results and limits: Patients' naive, central memory and Treg TCRB repertoires seemed closer to one another than those of healthy donors. Moderate yet significant TCRB CDR3 shortening was seen in Type 1 diabetes patients in all four CD4+ subsets.

As to this clone: Its antigen remains unknown.

Expressed TCRB transcripts were sequenced because the entire RNA isolate underwent reverse transcription. TCRdb's table, derived via immunoSEQ multiplex PCR, lists solely in-frame clones and lacks some. In the table there are 600,000 to 700,000 clones, over 10% of which are singletons. CDR1 and CDR2 from the germline V gene are DFQATT and SNEGSKA (reference sequence). The CDR3 extends over 11 amino acids. V was shortened by 0 bases and J by 4 bases, with 3 bases between the two germline ends. The sample taken for sequencing was naive CD4+ T cells from blood. This clonotype originated in a man under 40 with type 1 diabetes. The rearrangement links TRBV20-1 to TRBJ1-2; no clear D. The CDR3 DNA is TGCAGTGCTAGAGAACTCTATGGCTACACCTTC. Translating gives CSARELYGYTF.